This TCR beta chain was found in a study of shared clonotypes between healthy human individuals. Study context: CD8 memory received one plate per donor, CD8 naive two, CD4 memory three and CD4 naive three. Whole-study findings and limits: Naive subsets generally had larger estimated richness than memory subsets.

Points on this clone: Its antigen is not known.

Germline lookup yields CDR1 SGHTA and CDR2 FQGNSA. Between the trimmed V and J ends, which lost 4 bases and 5 bases, there was a span of 11 bases. CDR3 size: 14 residues. All donors qualified as healthy HIV-negative adults and had experienced no recent acute infections or vaccinations. In the source study's methods: ImmunoSEQ output held junction-only sequences without quality scores, so filtering differed. Clones were read by immunoSEQ multiplex PCR, and TCRdb kept only the in-frame ones, dropping some. Clonal size and the V and J genes are those of that table, whereas D and trimming came from the DNA. Among over 2 million clones listed, 85% to 95% were seen once.

The J gene is TRBJ1-4, the V gene TRBV7-2; D is unresolved. The source of this sequence is a man aged 18 to 29 in good health. Some clones in this sample may be carry-over from other donors' samples. The sequencing sample was made of naive CD4+ T cells from PBMCs. Specified subset: CD45RA+ positively selected. The CDR3 protein is CASSSSGINEKLFF. As DNA, the CDR3 is TGTGCCAGCAGCTCCTCCGGGATCAATGAAAAACTGTTTTTT.